This T cell receptor beta chain appears in the sequencing data of a study of T cell clones after liver transplantation. The study's findings and limits: In two subjects, few donor cells limited the measurable donor-reactive repertoire.

J lost 5 bases, V lost 5 bases, and 9 bases had no gene match. The CDR3 is made up of 14 amino acids. Per germline, CDR1 SGHVS and CDR2 FQNEAQ. Generated by immunoSEQ multiplex PCR, the TCRdb table keeps only in-frame clones and is missing some. The sample yields tens of thousands of clones, just under 95% seen once. CD3+CD4+ and CD3+CD8+ cells were FACS-sorted from thawed unstimulated PBMCs. As regards this clone: Antigen unknown.

This receptor was taken from a human patient who received a liver transplant. Some of these T cells may belong to the graft donor. The specimen was CD8+ T cells from blood, collected 12 months after liver transplant. The chain carries TRBV7-8 and TRBJ2-7; 7 bases align to TRBD2. CDR3 in amino acids: CASSQAGIADEQYF. The CDR3 nucleotides read TGTGCCAGCAGCCAAGCGGGAATAGCCGACGAGCAGTACTTC.